This T cell receptor beta chain is from a study of cytotoxic CD8 clonotypes in ibrutinib-treated CLL. For the study at large: An average of about 260,000 productive templates and 94,082 productive rearrangements was obtained per sample.

This CDR3 region has 16 residues. Germline assignment: CDR1 ENHRY and CDR2 SYGVKD. V gave up 5 bases and J gave up 4 bases; unmatched junction bases: 7. Here immunoSEQ multiplex PCR was the method, and the copy in TCRdb shows in-frame clones only, minus some. This table holds some 200,000 clones, about 72% found once. This TCR was recovered from a human donor with chronic lymphocytic leukemia. The sequencing used PBMCs, collected after 24 months of ibrutinib treatment. The J gene is TRBJ2-5, the V gene TRBV10-3, with TRBD2 matching over 13 bases. CDR3 coding DNA: TGTGCCATCAGTAAAGGACTAGCGGGAGCCCCAGAGACCCAGTACTTC. It is translated as CAISKGLAGAPETQYF.